A selection of T cell receptor beta chains follows, all from one sample in a study of T cells in Graves' hyperthyroidism and ophthalmopathy. TCRdb analysed the multiplex PCR reads with MiXCR anew, one entry per CDR3 protein. The sample lists about 550,000 distinct CDR3 sequences; about 20% were seen once. Input material: blood. These receptors all come from a man in his late teens or twenties with Graves' hyperthyroidism. Each CDR3 is given with its conserved first and last residue.

CDR3aa	v_gene	j_gene
CASSSYSGLQSDQPQHF	TRBV7-6	TRBJ1-5
CASSLVGGLSHEQYF	TRBV7-9	TRBJ2-7
CASSPEGPYVGYTF	TRBV9	TRBJ1-2
CASSTRIAVVAEAFF	TRBV19	TRBJ1-1
CASSQEMTGWDEQYF	TRBV4-1	TRBJ2-7
CSAPGTFLAKNIQYF	TRBV20-1	TRBJ2-4
CASSSRTGEQETQYF	TRBV11-2	TRBJ2-5
CSARAGQPQHF	TRBV20-1	TRBJ1-5
CASSITQWQPQHF	TRBV27	TRBJ1-5
CSARGTTPYEQYF	TRBV20-1	TRBJ2-7
CASSVDPGAEAFF	TRBV9	TRBJ1-1
CAGSRTPLRDGYSYEQYF	TRBV11-1	TRBJ2-7
CASSSYSPPGNTIYF	TRBV5-1	TRBJ1-3
CASSYFSLPGQGTGANVLTF	TRBV6-2/TRBV6-3	TRBJ2-6
CASTPGANAGNTIYF	TRBV27	TRBJ1-3
CASNPLGLNSGNTIYF	TRBV12-3/TRBV12-4	TRBJ1-3
CASSLQTGAEVDF	TRBV12-3/TRBV12-4	TRBJ2-7
CASSPQSNTGELFF	TRBV4-1	TRBJ2-2
CASSAGQENQPQHF	TRBV6-1	TRBJ1-5
CASSLELTEAFF	TRBV12-3/TRBV12-4	TRBJ1-1
CASSLGAGGQETQYF	TRBV11-2	TRBJ2-5
CSARVIGPGTSGYTF	TRBV20-1	TRBJ1-2
CASSDLNSGCTF	TRBV2	TRBJ1-2
CASSYLRQLNTEAFF	TRBV6-5	TRBJ1-1
CASSPYGLAGPRETQYF	TRBV28	TRBJ2-5
CSARFTAGSIQHF	TRBV20-1	TRBJ1-5
CASRAEEETRQETQYF	TRBV6-5	TRBJ2-5
CASGNTGGGYTF	TRBV2	TRBJ1-2
CASSLSRDRGLGGYTF	TRBV7-3	TRBJ1-2
CASKGVGHQPQHF	TRBV19	TRBJ1-5
CSVKVGGPETQYF	TRBV29-1	TRBJ2-5
CASSGGRISDYGYTF	TRBV18	TRBJ1-2
CASSLSVGANVLTF	TRBV5-1	TRBJ2-6
CSAGGAFRTGELFF	TRBV20-1	TRBJ2-2
CASSYHGQMNTEAFF	TRBV6-2/TRBV6-3	TRBJ1-1
CATSRQGTGGNQPQHF	TRBV15	TRBJ1-5
CASSSTGNSPLHF	TRBV7-6	TRBJ1-6
CASSPLPGQGAVETQYF	TRBV27	TRBJ2-5
CASSGTRGTQYF	TRBV7-8	TRBJ2-5
CASSPRTELYGYTF	TRBV18	TRBJ1-2
CASKRTQMNTEAFF	TRBV12-3/TRBV12-4	TRBJ1-1
CASSQDTGGGSNQPQHF	TRBV4-1	TRBJ1-5
CASSLGPEVVGETQYF	TRBV28	TRBJ2-5
CASMSVQGRAFF	TRBV25-1	TRBJ1-1
CSAQLRGDGYTF	TRBV20-1	TRBJ1-2
CASTGANTEAFF	TRBV6-1	TRBJ1-1
CASSFNGYYEQYF	TRBV28	TRBJ2-7
CAWSVNLGYEQYF	TRBV30	TRBJ2-7
CASRGEGVFTEAFF	TRBV6-1	TRBJ1-1
CASSRVLAGGQETQYF	TRBV4-1	TRBJ2-5
CASSQARTETQYF	TRBV4-1	TRBJ2-5
CASSRQGRAYEQYF	TRBV2	TRBJ2-7
CASSCTVLGNIQYF	TRBV7-3	TRBJ2-4
CASTFQGLDEQYF	TRBV28	TRBJ2-7
CASSFGEEVELFF	TRBV7-6	TRBJ2-2